Sequencing of this T cell receptor beta chain was carried out in a study of cytomegalovirus exposure and HLA in healthy donors. The PCR was carried out with 60 Vbeta primers and 13 Jbeta primers. Libraries were prepared by immunoSEQ multiplex PCR; TCRdb keeps only in-frame clonotypes and omits some of them. The data hold 150,000 to 200,000 clones, with over 80% observed a single time. This clone turned up a few times. The target antigen is unknown. There are 16 residues in the CDR3. Germline V lookup: CDR1 SGHTA, CDR2 FQGNSA. Trimming cost V 0 bases and J 4 bases; bases outside gene matches: 5. General study results and limits: Among immune exposure information, only CMV serostatus was available.

The TCR sequence derives from a human donor in good health. Sample: PBMCs. V is TRBV7-2 and J is TRBJ2-3; TRBD2 matches at 9 bases. Here the CDR3 reads CASSLAAGGPADTQYF. CDR3 bases: TGTGCCAGCAGCTTAGCGGCGGGGGGGCCAGCAGATACGCAGTATTTT.